Below are 13 T cell receptor beta chains sequenced from a single sample in a study of T cells in Graves' hyperthyroidism and ophthalmopathy. It was RNA transcripts that yielded the amplified TCR beta CDR3 regions. First-round RT-PCR targeting the TCR CDR3 was performed with the HTBI primer set. A single record per CDR3 protein comes from TCRdb applying MiXCR to the multiplex PCR reads. The table has a few hundred thousand distinct CDR3 sequences, around 14% seen once. Sequenced: blood. All receptors come from a young woman with Graves' hyperthyroidism.

Ten or more counts support this clonotype. The V and J genes are TRBV29-1 and TRBJ2-5; D is possibly TRBD2 (6 bases). V lost 6 bases and J lost 1, with 21 bases in between. The CDR3 is made up of 16 amino acids. Germline values: CDR1 SQVTM, CDR2 ANQGSEA. The CDR3 loop reads CSVSPPGGPLQETQYF. The CDR3 coding sequence is TGCAGCGTCTCCCCGCCCGGGGGTCCTCTCCAAGAGACCCAGTACTTC.

The chain joins TRBV5-4 to TRBJ2-1; D uncertain. CDR3 length equals 14 residues. The germline V and J ends were trimmed by 4 bases and 7 bases, with 15 bases remaining between them. Looked up from germline, CDR1 is SGHNT and CDR2 is YYREEE (reference sequence). The DNA for the CDR3 is TGTGCCAGCAGCCTTATGGCATCAGCAAATGAGCAGTTCTTC. Amino acids: CASSLMASANEQFF.

This clonotype was counted a few times. The chain uses TRBV6-1 and TRBJ1-1; TRBD1 might be the D (5 bases). V was clipped by 7 bases and J by 2 bases, with 20 bases between them. The CDR3 consists of 16 residues. Germline assignment: CDR1 MNHNS and CDR2 SASEGT. The CDR3: CASTVGLAGQNTEAFF. DNA for the CDR3: TGTGCCAGCACGGTGGGTTTGGCAGGGCAAAACACTGAAGCTTTCTTT.

This clonotype was seen at least ten times. A junction boundary mismatches the germline segment, possibly from a read error. J is TRBJ2-2 and V is TRBV11-1; D perhaps matches TRBD2 (5 bases). Germline V CDR1 and CDR2: SGHAT, FQDESV (reference sequence). The CDR3 runs 16 residues. The CDR3 DNA reads as TGTGCCAGCGGCTTAAGGACGGACTCGAACACCGGGGAGCTGTTTTTT. Its protein is CASGLRTDSNTGELFF.

This clonotype was observed many times. The chain employs TRBV7-3 and TRBJ2-1; 9 nucleotides align to TRBD1. V lost 2 bases and J lost 6; bases outside the gene matches: 5. Per the germline V gene, CDR1 is SGHTA and CDR2 is FQGTGA. The CDR3 length is 15 residues. CDR3 sequence reads: CASSLEDRGPNEQFF. The CDR3 region has the DNA TGTGCCAGCAGCTTAGAGGACAGGGGACCCAATGAGCAGTTCTTC. Variable domain in full (rest from reference TRBV7-3 and TRBJ2-1): GAGVSQTPSNKVTEKGKYVELRCDPISGHTALYWYRQSLGQGPEFLIYFQGTGAADDSGLPNDRFFAVRPEGSVSTLKIQRTERGDSAVYLCASSLEDRGPNEQFFGPGTRLTVL.

This clonotype was recorded many times. This chain connects TRBV29-1 to TRBJ1-3; D is undetermined. This CDR3 has 13 amino acids. V was pared by 4 bases and J by 0 bases, with 7 bases between. Germline values: CDR1 SQVTM, CDR2 ANQGSEA. The CDR3 nucleotides are TGCAGCGTTGTCCGGGACTCTGGAAACACCATATATTTT. This sequence encodes CSVVRDSGNTIYF.

This clonotype was recorded at least ten times. V gene TRBV10-3 combines with J gene TRBJ2-1, with 10 bases aligning to TRBD2. Germline CDR1 is ENHRY and CDR2 is SYGVKD. Germline trimming cut 7 bases from V and 4 bases from J; bases unmatched to any gene: 10. CDR3 length: 16 amino acids. CDR3 residues: CAINKREGVGYNEQFF. The CDR3 region has the DNA TGTGCCATCAATAAGCGGGAGGGGGTAGGATACAATGAGCAGTTCTTC.

This clonotype was counted a few times. The V gene is TRBV11-2, the J gene TRBJ2-6; 7 bases fit TRBD1. The V gene end was trimmed by 6 bases and the J gene end by 1 base; junction bases not matched to a gene: 12. This CDR3 spans 18 amino acids. Germline CDR1 SGHAT, CDR2 FQNNGV. The CDR3 is CASRNRDRGFSGANVLTF. The CDR3 coding sequence is TGTGCCAGCAGAAACCGGGACAGAGGATTTTCTGGGGCCAACGTCCTGACTTTC. The full variable domain, with the rest looked up from reference TRBV11-2 and TRBJ2-6, is EAGVAQSPRYKIIEKRQSVAFWCNPISGHATLYWYQQILGQGPKLLIQFQNNGVVDDSQLPKDRFSAERLKGVDSTLKIQPAKLEDSAVYLCASRNRDRGFSGANVLTFGAGSRLTVL.

The chain couples TRBV7-9 to TRBJ2-1; D could derive from TRBD1 or TRBD2 (5 bases each). Trimming removed 3 bases at V and 8 bases at J, with 17 bases between. The CDR3 is 15 residues long. Per germline, CDR1 SEHNR and CDR2 FQNEAQ (reference sequence). The CDR3 DNA follows: TGTGCCAGCAGCTTCCGGGACCCCCCGTACGATGAGCAGTTCTTC. This translates into CASSFRDPPYDEQFF.

The sample holds many counts of this clonotype. The CDR3 loop reads CASSITGYNEQYF. The CDR3 DNA sequence: TGTGCCAGCAGTATAACAGGGTATAACGAGCAGTACTTC. The V call is TRBV27, the J call TRBJ2-7, with a possible D match to TRBD1 (6 bases). Trimming took 5 bases from V and 5 from J, leaving 13 bases between them. The germline V gene has CDR1 MNHEY and CDR2 SMNVEV (reference sequence). The CDR3 runs 13 residues.

This clonotype was counted many times. This chain connects TRBV19 to TRBJ1-2, with a weak D call TRBD1 (5 bases). Germline V gene data show CDR1 as LNHDA and CDR2 as SQIVND (reference sequence). CDR3 length: 12 amino acids. Trimming pared 2 bases from V and 13 bases from J, leaving 14 bases between. For the CDR3, the DNA is TGTGCCAGTAGTATACGGGACTCCCCCGGCACCTTC. As protein: CASSIRDSPGTF.

This clonotype came up many times. The V call is TRBV19, the J call TRBJ2-1, with D maybe TRBD1 (6 bases). Per germline, CDR1 LNHDA and CDR2 SQIVND (reference sequence). V was clipped by 3 bases and J by 8 bases, with 14 bases between them. This CDR3 has 14 amino acids. This chain's CDR3 is CASSIGTGIDEQFF. DNA for the CDR3: TGTGCCAGTAGTATTGGAACAGGGATAGATGAGCAGTTCTTC.

Comment on this clonotype: A junction boundary mismatches the germline segment, possibly from a read error. In nucleotides, the CDR3 is TGTGCCAGCAGCTTAACTAGCGGGAAAGGAGCAGATACGGAGTATTTT. This sequence encodes CASSLTSGKGADTEYF. The chain joins TRBV7-9 to TRBJ2-3; TRBD2 matches at 10 bases. The CDR3 consists of 16 residues. The germline gives CDR1 SEHNR, CDR2 FQNEAQ (reference sequence).